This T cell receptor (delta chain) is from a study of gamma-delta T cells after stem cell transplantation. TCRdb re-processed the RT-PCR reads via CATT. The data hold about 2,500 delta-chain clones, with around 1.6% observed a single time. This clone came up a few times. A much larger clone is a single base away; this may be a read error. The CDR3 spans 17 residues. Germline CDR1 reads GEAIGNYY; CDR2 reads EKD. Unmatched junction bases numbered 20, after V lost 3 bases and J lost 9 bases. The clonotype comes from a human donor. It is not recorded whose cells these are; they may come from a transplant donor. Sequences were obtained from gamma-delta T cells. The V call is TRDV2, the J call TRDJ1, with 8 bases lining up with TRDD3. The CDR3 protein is CACDALGETPLKRELIF. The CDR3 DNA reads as TGTGCCTGTGACGCGCTGGGGGAGACCCCCCTAAAAAGGGAACTCATCTTT.